This T cell receptor beta chain is from a study of monozygotic twins with inflammatory bowel disease. One entry per CDR3 protein, without DNA, is what TCRdb gives after re-calling the 5' RACE reads. This sample's table reports 350,000 to 500,000 distinct CDR3 sequences. The CDR3 consists of 16 residues. Looked up from germline, CDR1 is LNHNV and CDR2 is YYDKDF (reference sequence). The source of this sequence is a human donor with ulcerative colitis or Crohn's disease, or a healthy co-twin of an affected twin (not recorded which). The chain joins TRBV15 to TRBJ2-6. Sequencing was performed on blood. This CDR3 reads CATSRDPRVGANVLTF.